These 2 T cell receptor beta chains share one sample of origin, sequenced in a study of blood T cell repertoires in COVID-19. Some clones are missing from TCRdb's copy, which holds only in-frame ones; the method was immunoSEQ multiplex PCR. The table shows 250,000 to 350,000 clones, with 87% occurring only once. The specimen was peripheral blood. Receptor source: a woman between 45 and 60 years old who had recovered from COVID-19.

V and J are TRBV4-1 and TRBJ1-4, with no clear D. Germline values: CDR1 MGHRA, CDR2 YSYEKL. V was clipped by 0 bases and J by 2 bases, with 10 bases between them. The CDR3 has 16 residues. The CDR3: CASSQDPQTTNEKLFF. The CDR3 coding sequence is TGCGCCAGCAGCCAAGACCCCCAGACTACTAATGAAAAACTGTTTTTT.

This clone occurred once. The V call is TRBV19, the J call TRBJ2-5, with TRBD1 as a possible D gene (5 bases). Trimming removed 3 bases from V and 4 bases from J, with 12 bases in between. From germline, CDR1 is LNHDA and CDR2 SQIVND (reference sequence). CDR3 length equals 14 residues. The CDR3 bases are TGTGCCAGTAGTATGGGTCCTAGGGGAGAGACCCAGTACTTC. This encodes CASSMGPRGETQYF.